This T cell receptor (beta chain) was sequenced in a study of T cell clones after liver transplantation. The data were produced by immunoSEQ multiplex PCR, yet TCRdb's version contains in-frame clones alone and is incomplete. Here the sample spans some 34,000 clones, approximately 96% being singletons. The sequences come from CD8+ T cells from blood, collected 12 months after liver transplant. The receptor was derived from a human patient who received a liver transplant. Some T cells may be provided by the graft donor.

The CDR3: CASRPGTDHTYEQYF. The CDR3 DNA sequence: TGCGCCAGCAGACCCGGGACAGACCATACCTACGAGCAGTACTTC. The rearrangement joins TRBV10-2 to TRBJ2-7, with TRBD1 identical over 7 bases. The CDR3 runs 15 residues. Germline V CDR1 and CDR2: WSHSY, SAAADI. V trimming: 6 bases; J trimming: 2 bases; junction bases outside the gene matches: 10.